The present TCR beta chain was sequenced within a study of cytomegalovirus exposure and HLA in healthy donors. Germline-derived CDR1 and CDR2 are DFQATT and SNEGSKA (reference sequence). The CDR3 consists of 11 residues. Trimming cost V 3 bases and J 8 bases, with 10 bases left between them. Clones were read by immunoSEQ multiplex PCR, and TCRdb kept only the in-frame ones, dropping some. The sample consists of 150,000 or so clones, about 90% of them appearing once. The rearrangement joins TRBV20-1 to TRBJ1-2; D uncertain. This TCR was sampled from a woman in her twenties or thirties in good health and CMV-seropositive. Input material: PBMCs. The CDR3 DNA follows: TGCAGTGCTAGCCAACCGAGGGGCTACACCTTC. Encoded protein: CSASQPRGYTF.